This T cell receptor (beta chain) originates from a study of T cell responses to AZD1222 COVID-19 vaccine. With respect to this clone: Antigen specificity is unknown.

The CDR3 is 13 amino acids. Trimming stripped 5 bases from V and 3 bases from J, with 10 bases between. Pooling was applied to second doses at about 4 or about 12 weeks. TCRdb keeps only in-frame clones here, not all; method: immunoSEQ multiplex PCR. The table lists some 170,000 clones, roughly 92% of them singletons. Study-wide results and limits: Reportedly, close to half of spike-specific TCRs are directed against unmutated variant regions. Only 5 or 6 people who got AZD1222 tested seropositive at baseline.

This chain links TRBV12-3 or TRBV12-4 with TRBJ1-2, with D hard to call. This sequence originates from an adult who received the AZD1222 COVID-19 vaccine. The sample in question was peripheral blood, obtained 28 days after the second AZD1222 dose. The DNA of the CDR3 is TGTGCCAGCAGTCCTGACCCTTACTATGGCTACACCTTC. It translates to CASSPDPYYGYTF.